The clone carrying this TCR beta chain was seen a handful of times. Its cognate antigen is unknown. This sample stems from a study of T cell repertoires in cytomegalovirus infection. Study in general: Both recently identified HLA-C-restricted and well-studied HLA-B-restricted CMV epitopes were used in the study. Indicated by public TCR beta signatures were CMV infection and matching HLA type.

The ends were cut back, 2 bases at V and 0 bases at J, with 11 bases in the middle. Germline CDR1 reads MDHEN; CDR2 reads SYDVKM. This CDR3 has 17 residues. TCRdb analysed the reads with MiXCR anew, one entry per CDR3 protein. The sample holds approximately 910,000 distinct CDR3 sequences, under 40% seen once. Findings and limits, study-wide: Adding up the frequency of public TCR beta families identified people who carried CMV plus the relevant HLA. Within the response measured ex vivo, HLA-C-restricted CMV-specific TCR beta clonotypes were dominant.

This chain joins TRBV28 and TRBJ1-6; TRBD1 is a possible D gene (6 bases). The sample here was cultured CD8+ T cells from PBMCs, taken from culture after CMV antigen stimulation. This TCR came from a human donor in good health (CMV status not recorded). Some clones in this sample may be carry-over from other donors' samples. The CDR3 DNA reads as TGTGCCAGCAGTTTACAGGAGGGGGGCTCCTATAATTCACCCCTCCACTTT. Translation gives CASSLQEGGSYNSPLHF.